Shown below are 27 T cell receptor beta chains from a single sample sequenced in a study of OX40 agonist ivuxolimab in advanced cancers. Generated by immunoSEQ multiplex PCR, the TCRdb table keeps only in-frame clones and is missing some. The profile shows 40,000 or so clones, around four fifths of them singletons. Sequenced material: CD4+ or CD8+ T cells sorted from blood, taken in a trial of the OX40 agonist ivuxolimab. The source of these receptors is an adult with an advanced solid tumor such as melanoma, head and neck, liver or kidney cancer.

The chain employs TRBV25-1 and TRBJ2-2, with D perhaps assigned TRBD1 or TRBD2 (6 bases each). Germline assignment: CDR1 MGHDK and CDR2 SYGVNS. Trimming took 6 bases from V and 8 from J, leaving 10 bases between them. This CDR3 is built from 12 residues. For the CDR3, the DNA is TGTGCCAGCAGAGGAGGGACAGGGGAGCTGTTTTTT. It codes for CASRGGTGELFF.

This chain connects TRBV10-3 to TRBJ1-4; no firm D call. This CDR3 comprises 13 residues. The germline CDR1 and CDR2 sequences are ENHRY and SYGVKD. Trimming stripped 6 bases from V and 2 bases from J, with 7 bases between. CDR3 sequence reads: CAIRRRTNEKLFF. CDR3 bases: TGTGCCATCAGGCGAAGGACTAATGAAAAACTGTTTTTT.

There are a few counts of this clone. The V gene is TRBV4-1, the J gene TRBJ1-3, with 8 bases matching TRBD1. This CDR3 has 17 residues. Germline V gives CDR1 MGHRA, CDR2 YSYEKL. The V gene end was trimmed by 5 bases and the J gene end by 4 bases; junction bases not matched to a gene: 13. The chain's CDR3 is CASSYGQGRRRGNTIYF. In nucleotides, the CDR3 is TGCGCCAGCAGCTACGGACAGGGTCGAAGGAGGGGAAACACCATATATTTT.

The genes are TRBV4-2 and TRBJ2-3; 9 nucleotides match TRBD2. Germline values: CDR1 LGHNA, CDR2 YNFKEQ. There are 15 residues in the CDR3. The J segment lost 3 bases and the V segment lost 4 bases, leaving 5 bases of the junction unmatched. The chain's CDR3 is CASSPRGGETDTQYF. CDR3 DNA sequence: TGTGCCAGCAGCCCGCGGGGGGGTGAGACAGATACGCAGTATTTT.

The genes are TRBV30 and TRBJ2-4; TRBD2 matches at 12 bases. The CDR3 length is 16 residues. V lost 4 bases, J lost 6 bases, and 10 bases stayed unmatched. Germline assignment: CDR1 GTSNPN and CDR2 SVGIG (reference sequence). CDR3 sequence: CAWNLAGGPSVNIQYF. The CDR3 DNA reads as TGTGCCTGGAACCTAGCGGGAGGGCCGAGTGTAAACATTCAGTACTTC.

The J gene is TRBJ2-2, the V gene TRBV29-1, with D possibly being TRBD2 (6 bases). Germline CDR1 and CDR2: SQVTM and ANQGSEA. Trimming cost V 3 bases and J 7 bases, with 12 bases left between them. The CDR3 sequence is 13 residues long. The CDR3 reads CSVDAPGDGELFF. CDR3 in DNA: TGCAGCGTTGATGCCCCGGGGGACGGGGAGCTGTTTTTT.

The chain joins TRBV10-2 to TRBJ2-1; TRBD1 matches at 9 bases. Per germline, CDR1 WSHSY and CDR2 SAAADI. With 6 bases clipped from V and 7 bases from J, the junction kept 7 bases outside the gene matches. CDR3 length: 14 amino acids. The CDR3 loop is CASRSGTGINEQFF. The CDR3 DNA is TGCGCCAGCAGATCCGGGACAGGGATAAATGAGCAGTTCTTC.

V gene TRBV5-1 combines with J gene TRBJ2-1; TRBD1 aligns across 7 bases. CDR3 size: 16 residues. Germline CDR1 and CDR2: SGHRS and YFSETQ. Losses at the gene ends were 4 bases for V and 4 bases for J; bases not matched to a gene: 11. The CDR3 DNA follows: TGCGCCAGCAGCCCTACAGGGACAGTTCCTTACAATGAGCAGTTCTTC. It is translated as CASSPTGTVPYNEQFF. The full variable domain, in which reference TRBV5-1 and TRBJ2-1 provide the parts outside the CDR3, is KAGVTQTPRYLIKTRGQQVTLSCSPISGHRSVSWYQQTPGQGLQFLFEYFSETQRNKGNFPGRFSGRQFSNSRSEMNVSTLELGDSALYLCASSPTGTVPYNEQFFGPGTRLTVL.

The chain employs TRBV19 and TRBJ2-1; 9 bases line up with TRBD1. V trimming: 3 bases; J trimming: 9 bases; junction bases outside the gene matches: 6. Germline lookup yields CDR1 LNHDA and CDR2 SQIVND (reference sequence). The CDR3 covers 14 residues. CDR3: CASSITGGGSEQFF. The DNA for the CDR3 is TGTGCCAGTAGTATTACAGGGGGCGGATCTGAGCAGTTCTTC.

V usage is TRBV4-1 and J usage is TRBJ2-1; TRBD1 matches at 7 bases. Germline CDR1 is MGHRA and CDR2 is YSYEKL. The J segment lost 4 bases and the V segment lost 2 bases, leaving 2 bases of the junction unmatched. This CDR3 contains 14 residues. The CDR3 region is CASSQLGQYNEQFF. CDR3 bases: TGCGCCAGCAGCCAACTGGGACAGTACAATGAGCAGTTCTTC.

The rearrangement joins TRBV6-5 to TRBJ1-5; D call uncertain. Germline V gene sequence: CDR1 MNHEY, CDR2 SVGAGI. Between the trimmed V and J ends, which lost 2 bases and 1 base, there was a span of 6 bases. The CDR3 is 14 residues long. CDR3 loop: CASSYMGSNQPQHF. The DNA of the CDR3 is TGTGCCAGCAGTTACATGGGAAGCAATCAGCCCCAGCATTTT.

V and J are TRBV7-9 and TRBJ1-6, with D perhaps matching TRBD1 (5 bases). The CDR3 covers 15 residues. Germline V lookup: CDR1 SEHNR, CDR2 FQNEAQ (reference sequence). The V end was cut by 5 bases, the J end by 5 bases, with 13 bases between. CDR3 nucleotide sequence: TGTGCCAGCAGCCAGGCGGGGGGTGATAATTCACCCCTCCACTTT. Its translation is CASSQAGGDNSPLHF.

This clone appeared a single time. CDR3 in amino acids: CASSLFGGASTDTQYF. DNA of the CDR3: TGTGCCAGCAGTTTGTTCGGGGGGGCCAGCACAGATACGCAGTATTTT. The rearrangement joins TRBV27 to TRBJ2-3; 8 bases line up with TRBD2. Trimming cost V 3 bases and J 0 bases; bases outside gene matches: 5. The CDR3 spans 16 residues. The germline V gene has CDR1 MNHEY and CDR2 SMNVEV (reference sequence).

The V and J genes are TRBV6-4 and TRBJ2-7; TRBD1 might be the D (7 bases). Trimming removed 5 bases from V and 3 bases from J, with 17 bases in between. This CDR3 is 15 amino acids long. Germline-derived CDR1 and CDR2 are MRHNA and SNTAGT. The CDR3 DNA reads TGTGCCAGCAGTTGGAGACAGGGAGGACTCTACGAGCAGTACTTC. Translated, it gives CASSWRQGGLYEQYF.

This clone has a handful of counts. The chain couples TRBV10-1 to TRBJ2-7; D unresolved. The CDR3 totals 13 residues. Trimming cost V 3 bases and J 3 bases, with 9 bases left between them. CDR1 WNHNN and CDR2 SYGVQD come from the germline V gene (reference sequence). CDR3 loop: CASSDGPSYEQYF. In DNA, the CDR3 is TGCGCCAGCAGTGACGGACCTAGCTACGAGCAGTACTTC.

This chain connects TRBV9 to TRBJ2-5, with D uncertain. This CDR3 contains 15 residues. The V and J ends lost 0 bases and 4 bases respectively, with 13 bases between them. Germline loops: CDR1 SGDLS, CDR2 YYNGEE. The CDR3: CASSVVPGKGETQYF. For the CDR3, the DNA is TGTGCCAGCAGCGTAGTCCCAGGAAAGGGAGAGACCCAGTACTTC.

The gene calls are TRBV27 and TRBJ1-2; 7 bases fit TRBD1. V gave up 5 bases and J gave up 2 bases; unmatched junction bases: 5. CDR1 is MNHEY, CDR2 SMNVEV, per germline (reference sequence). The length of the CDR3 is 14 residues. This CDR3 reads CASSPDRENYGYTF. As DNA, the CDR3 is TGTGCCAGCAGTCCTGACAGGGAAAACTATGGCTACACCTTC.

The genes are TRBV6-1 and TRBJ1-5; 7 nucleotides agree with TRBD1. The J segment lost 0 bases and the V segment lost 1 base, leaving 3 bases of the junction unmatched. The germline gives CDR1 MNHNS, CDR2 SASEGT. The CDR3 loop spans 16 amino acids. The CDR3 region is CASSEGGQHSNQPQHF. The CDR3 nucleotides read TGTGCCAGCAGTGAAGGGGGACAGCATAGCAATCAGCCCCAGCATTTT.

The rearrangement links TRBV7-9 to TRBJ1-1; D is perhaps TRBD1 (6 bases). V lost 0 bases to trimming and J lost 5 bases, with 16 bases between them. In germline, CDR1 is SEHNR, CDR2 FQNEAQ (reference sequence). The length of the CDR3 is 16 residues. The CDR3: CASSLAPRRGRTEAFF. The CDR3 DNA reads as TGTGCCAGCAGCTTAGCCCCCAGGCGGGGGCGAACTGAAGCTTTCTTT.

This clone occurred a few times. The genes are TRBV5-6 and TRBJ1-5; D is possibly TRBD1 (5 bases). CDR3 size: 16 residues. V dropped 4 bases and J dropped 9 bases, with 23 bases sitting between them. Germline V gene data show CDR1 as SGHDT and CDR2 as YYEEEE. CDR3: CASSLQAWAQNVPQHF. The CDR3 nucleotides are TGTGCCAGCAGCCTACAGGCTTGGGCCCAGAATGTGCCCCAGCATTTT.

This chain joins TRBV6-1 and TRBJ2-3; possibly TRBD2 for D (6 bases). The CDR3 has 14 amino acids. Trimming removed 4 bases from V and 0 bases from J, with 8 bases in between. Germline V gene lookup returns CDR1 MNHNS and CDR2 SASEGT. The CDR3 coding sequence is TGTGCCAGCAGTGGTAGCGGAAGCACAGATACGCAGTATTTT. Its translation: CASSGSGSTDTQYF.

The gene calls are TRBV19 and TRBJ1-5; D gene ambiguous. Germline values: CDR1 LNHDA, CDR2 SQIVND (reference sequence). V was clipped by 1 base and J by 0 bases, with 7 bases between them. The CDR3 consists of 15 residues. DNA for the CDR3: TGTGCCAGTAGTATAGGGTCCGCTAGCAATCAGCCCCAGCATTTT. Translation: CASSIGSASNQPQHF.

V and J are TRBV6-1 and TRBJ2-5; 14 bases are a match to TRBD2. Per the germline V gene, CDR1 is MNHNS and CDR2 is SASEGT. This CDR3 is 15 amino acids long. The V and J ends lost 8 bases and 1 base, in that order; junction bases with no gene match: 3. The DNA of the CDR3 is TGTGCCAGCTATGGACTAGCGGGAGGCCAAGAGACCCAGTACTTC. Encoded protein: CASYGLAGGQETQYF.

V and J are TRBV13 and TRBJ2-5; 7 bases line up with TRBD2. J was trimmed by 4 bases and V by 2 bases; bases with no gene match: 7. Germline V gives CDR1 PRHDT, CDR2 FYEKMQ (reference sequence). CDR3 length: 15 amino acids. CDR3 region: CASSLIAGEGETQYF. Here the CDR3 DNA reads TGTGCCAGCAGCTTAATAGCGGGCGAGGGAGAGACCCAGTACTTC.

This rearrangement joins TRBV6-5 to TRBJ1-2; 9 nucleotides agree with TRBD1. Germline CDR1 reads MNHEY; CDR2 reads SVGAGI. The CDR3 runs 12 residues. J was trimmed by 6 bases and V by 6 bases; bases with no gene match: 2. CDR3 protein: CASRRQGDGYTF. The CDR3 nucleotides are TGTGCCAGCAGGAGACAGGGGGATGGCTACACCTTC.

The chain carries TRBV7-9 and TRBJ1-6, with 9 nucleotides matching TRBD1. Germline V gene lookup returns CDR1 SEHNR and CDR2 FQNEAQ (reference sequence). The CDR3 covers 17 residues. The trim removed 1 base at V and 8 bases at J, leaving 9 bases unmatched. The CDR3 protein is CASSLGWDRDEDSPLHF. The DNA for the CDR3 is TGTGCCAGCAGCTTAGGATGGGACAGGGATGAAGATTCACCCCTCCACTTT.

The chain carries TRBV6-1 and TRBJ1-1; D ambiguous. This CDR3 region has 12 residues. V was trimmed by 6 bases and J by 8 bases, leaving 13 bases between them. Germline lookup yields CDR1 MNHNS and CDR2 SASEGT. The CDR3 loop is CASSTDWLEAFF. CDR3 coding DNA: TGTGCCAGCAGCACGGATTGGTTGGAAGCTTTCTTT.